The 20 T cell receptor beta chains in this list originate from one sample, sequenced in a study of neurological immune-mediated disorders. TCRdb used MiXCR to reprocess the 5' RACE reads, holding one entry per CDR3 protein. The repertoire has around 17,000 distinct CDR3 sequences, roughly 3.2% of them found once; the top ten carry over 20%. Sequencing was carried out using CD8+ T cells from blood. These TCRs come from a woman aged 40 to 50 in good health.

This clonotype has a count of ten or more. This rearrangement joins TRBV5-1 to TRBJ1-1; D unclear. This CDR3 contains 13 residues. Trimming removed 1 base from V and 1 base from J, with 5 bases in between. Germline V lookup: CDR1 SGHRS, CDR2 YFSETQ. The DNA for the CDR3 is TGCGCCAGCAGCTTGAATCGGAACACTGAAGCTTTCTTT. Translating it yields CASSLNRNTEAFF.

This clonotype was seen ten or more times. CDR3 sequence reads: CASIAAGRYNEQFF. The CDR3 nucleotides are TGCGCCAGCATTGCAGCGGGAAGGTACAATGAGCAGTTCTTC. V and J are TRBV10-2 and TRBJ2-1; TRBD2 agrees at 7 bases. V was clipped by 7 bases and J by 4 bases; unmatched bases: 7. The V gene's germline CDR1 is WSHSY and CDR2 SAAADI. CDR3 length equals 14 residues.

Many counts were recorded for this clonotype. This chain uses TRBV20-1 with TRBJ2-7; D perhaps matches TRBD1 (6 bases). The CDR3 runs 13 residues. Trimming removed 3 bases from V and 2 bases from J, with 11 bases in between. Germline lookup yields CDR1 DFQATT and CDR2 SNEGSKA (reference sequence). CDR3 coding DNA: TGCAGTGCTAGTCGGACAGATCCCTACGAGCAGTACTTC. Translation: CSASRTDPYEQYF.

This clonotype showed up many times. J is TRBJ2-2 and V is TRBV7-9; 9 bases align to TRBD1. Losses at the gene ends were 4 bases for V and 12 bases for J; bases not matched to a gene: 12. Germline V gives CDR1 SEHNR, CDR2 FQNEAQ (reference sequence). This CDR3 has 15 residues. CDR3 sequence: CASSSTGTGRKKLFF. DNA of the CDR3: TGTGCCAGCAGCTCAACCGGGACAGGGCGGAAGAAGCTGTTTTTT.

This clonotype was seen at least ten times. The rearrangement joins TRBV11-2 to TRBJ2-7; 11 bases are shared with TRBD2. This CDR3 is 18 amino acids long. CDR1 and CDR2 (germline): SGHAT, FQNNGV. V was clipped by 8 bases and J by 3 bases; unmatched bases: 18. The DNA of the CDR3 is TGTGCCAGCTCCTTCCAAGGACTAGCGGGCTCGATCGTCTACGAGCAGTACTTC. This codes for CASSFQGLAGSIVYEQYF.

This clonotype was counted ten times or more. The rearrangement uses TRBV27 and TRBJ2-3; D is ambiguous. CDR1 is MNHEY, CDR2 SMNVEV, per germline (reference sequence). V was cut by 3 bases and J by 6 bases, with 10 bases left in between. This CDR3 comprises 13 residues. The CDR3: CASSLVFSDTQYF. The CDR3 DNA follows: TGTGCCAGCAGTTTGGTATTTTCCGATACGCAGTATTTT.

This clonotype was counted ten times or more. This chain connects TRBV28 to TRBJ1-5; 7 nucleotides line up with TRBD1. V shed 10 bases, J shed 5 bases, and the junction held 8 bases outside the gene matches. This CDR3 is built from 13 residues. Germline assignment: CDR1 MDHEN and CDR2 SYDVKM. The CDR3 region is CATNPDRDQPQHF. CDR3 coding DNA: TGTGCCACAAACCCCGACAGGGATCAGCCCCAGCATTTT.

In this sample, this clonotype turned up many times. The rearrangement joins TRBV29-1 to TRBJ2-1, with D tentatively TRBD1 (5 bases). V lost 4 bases and J lost 7, with 17 bases in between. The CDR3 consists of 14 residues. CDR1 is SQVTM, CDR2 ANQGSEA, per germline. Here the CDR3 DNA reads TGCAGCGTTGTGGACATCTATGGCCCAAATGAGCAGTTCTTC. Protein sequence: CSVVDIYGPNEQFF.

This clonotype was recorded many times. The chain links TRBV5-1 to TRBJ2-1; D gene uncertain. The V and J ends lost 6 bases and 0 bases respectively, with 19 bases between them. The CDR3 runs 17 residues. Germline V lookup: CDR1 SGHRS, CDR2 YFSETQ. This chain's CDR3 is CASTLIATSSSYNEQFF. The CDR3 nucleotides are TGCGCCAGCACCCTTATTGCCACCTCGAGCTCCTACAATGAGCAGTTCTTC.

This clonotype was recorded at least ten times. This chain links TRBV20-1 with TRBJ2-7; D gene unclear. The V gene's germline CDR1 is DFQATT and CDR2 SNEGSKA (reference sequence). V gave up 2 bases and J gave up 3 bases, with 14 bases separating them. CDR3 length: 14 amino acids. CDR3 nucleotide sequence: TGCAGTGCTAGAACCAGAGAGAACATCTACGAGCAGTACTTC. Protein product: CSARTRENIYEQYF.

This clonotype was seen repeatedly, ten times or more. The chain couples TRBV25-1 to TRBJ2-7; no definite D call. The CDR3 has 14 amino acids. Germline CDR1 MGHDK, CDR2 SYGVNS. The V gene lost 5 bases and the J gene lost 3 bases, with 14 bases spanning the gap. The CDR3: CASSPLGPHYEQYF. The CDR3 bases are TGTGCCAGCAGTCCCCTTGGCCCCCACTACGAGCAGTACTTC.

Many counts were recorded for this clonotype. The rearrangement links TRBV5-1 to TRBJ1-1; 7 nucleotides match TRBD1. J gave up 4 bases and V 4 bases, and 7 bases lay outside the gene matches. The CDR3 is made up of 14 amino acids. From germline, CDR1 is SGHRS and CDR2 YFSETQ. The CDR3 protein is CASSGGTAPTEAFF. The CDR3 DNA follows: TGCGCCAGCAGCGGAGGGACAGCCCCCACTGAAGCTTTCTTT.

This clonotype was detected ten times or more. The chain links TRBV12-3 or TRBV12-4 to TRBJ1-2; D perhaps matches TRBD1 (5 bases). Trimming stripped 5 bases from V and 2 bases from J, with 9 bases between. The length of the CDR3 is 13 residues. The CDR3 sequence is CASSLRVNYGYTF. The DNA for the CDR3 is TGTGCCAGCAGTCTCAGGGTGAACTATGGCTACACCTTC.

This clonotype has a count of ten or more. This rearrangement joins TRBV5-5 to TRBJ2-1; tentative D call: TRBD1 (5 bases). Germline CDR1 is SGHKS and CDR2 is YYEKEE (reference sequence). This CDR3 spans 15 amino acids. The V and J ends lost 4 bases and 8 bases respectively, with 19 bases between them. This chain's CDR3 is CASSLWSPGRDEQFF. The CDR3 DNA sequence: TGTGCCAGCAGCCTTTGGTCTCCTGGCAGGGATGAGCAGTTCTTC. The full variable domain, completed using reference TRBV5-5 and TRBJ2-1, is DAGVTQSPTHLIKTRGQQVTLRCSPISGHKSVSWYQQVLGQGPQFIFQYYEKEERGRGNFPDRFSARQFPNYSSELNVNALLLGDSALYLCASSLWSPGRDEQFFGPGTRLTVL.

The J gene is TRBJ2-1, the V gene TRBV6-2 or TRBV6-3, with TRBD2 matching over 7 bases. The CDR3 spans 16 residues. J was trimmed by 4 bases and V by 0 bases; bases with no gene match: 6. CDR1 is MNHEY and CDR2 is SVGEGT in the germline V gene. This CDR3 reads CASSYSGERGYNEQFF. For the CDR3, the DNA is TGTGCCAGCAGTTACTCGGGCGAGCGGGGATACAATGAGCAGTTCTTC.

At least ten counts were recorded for this clonotype. The J gene is TRBJ2-7, the V gene TRBV2; 7 bases map to TRBD2. The germline V gene encodes CDR1 SNHLY and CDR2 FYNNEI. Trimming took 3 bases from V and 0 from J; bases not matched to a gene: 8. The CDR3 sequence is 16 residues long. CDR3 DNA: TGTGCCAGCAGTGACCTTGAGCGGGGTAGCTCCTACGAGCAGTACTTC. Translation gives CASSDLERGSSYEQYF.

This clonotype has a count of ten or more. The chain has TRBV7-8 and TRBJ2-7; D gene unclear. With 1 base removed from V and 6 bases from J, the gap between germline ends came to 13 bases. Per germline, CDR1 SGHVS and CDR2 FQNEAQ. CDR3 length equals 14 residues. Here the CDR3 reads CASSLEGRPGEQYF. The CDR3 DNA follows: TGTGCCAGCAGCTTAGAGGGCAGGCCGGGCGAGCAGTACTTC.

There are many counts of this clonotype. V and J are TRBV20-1 and TRBJ1-2, with 7 bases identical to TRBD1. J was trimmed by 6 bases and V by 5 bases; bases with no gene match: 18. This CDR3 contains 16 residues. The germline CDR1 and CDR2 sequences are DFQATT and SNEGSKA (reference sequence). In DNA, the CDR3 is TGCAGTGCTCCCCCGGAAGGACAGGCGATTACGGATGGCTACACCTTC. It specifies CSAPPEGQAITDGYTF.

In its sample, this clonotype was seen many times. The gene calls are TRBV20-1 and TRBJ2-7, with 10 nucleotides matching TRBD1. The CDR3 length is 14 residues. Germline values: CDR1 DFQATT, CDR2 SNEGSKA (reference sequence). After removal of 6 bases from V and 2 bases from J, the junction contained 7 bases not matched to a gene. The CDR3, as DNA: TGCAGTGCCCCGGGACAGGGGCCTCCCTACGAGCAGTACTTC. Translation gives CSAPGQGPPYEQYF.

This clonotype was seen only once. The V call is TRBV27, the J call TRBJ2-7; 8 bases fit TRBD1. The V gene end was trimmed by 5 bases and the J gene end by 2 bases; junction bases not matched to a gene: 5. Germline V gives CDR1 MNHEY, CDR2 SMNVEV (reference sequence). This CDR3 comprises 14 residues. The CDR3 nucleotides are TGTGCCAGCAGTGCTGTACAGGGGGCCTACGAGCAGTACTTC. Translation: CASSAVQGAYEQYF.